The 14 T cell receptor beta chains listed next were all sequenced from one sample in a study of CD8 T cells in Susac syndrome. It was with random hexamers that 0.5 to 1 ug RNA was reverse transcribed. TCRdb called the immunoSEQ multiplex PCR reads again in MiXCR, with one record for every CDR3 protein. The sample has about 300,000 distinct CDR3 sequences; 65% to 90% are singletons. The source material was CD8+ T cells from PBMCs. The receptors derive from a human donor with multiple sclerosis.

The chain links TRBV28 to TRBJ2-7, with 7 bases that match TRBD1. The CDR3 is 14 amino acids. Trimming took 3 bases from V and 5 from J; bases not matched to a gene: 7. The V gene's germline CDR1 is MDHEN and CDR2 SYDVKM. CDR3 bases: TGTGCCAGCAGTTTGACCCGACAGGGAAACGAGCAGTACTTC. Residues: CASSLTRQGNEQYF. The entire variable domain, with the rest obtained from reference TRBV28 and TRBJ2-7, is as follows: DVKVTQSSRYLVKRTGEKVFLECVQDMDHENMFWYRQDPGLGLRLIYFSYDVKMKEKGDIPEGYSVSREKKERFSLILESASTNQTSMYLCASSLTRQGNEQYFGPGTRLTVT.

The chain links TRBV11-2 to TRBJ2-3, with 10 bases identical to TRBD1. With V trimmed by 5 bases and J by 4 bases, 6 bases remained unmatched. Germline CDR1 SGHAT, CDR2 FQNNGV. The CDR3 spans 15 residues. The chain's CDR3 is CASSLWTGGSDTQYF. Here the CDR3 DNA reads TGTGCCAGCAGCCTCTGGACAGGGGGATCAGATACGCAGTATTTT.

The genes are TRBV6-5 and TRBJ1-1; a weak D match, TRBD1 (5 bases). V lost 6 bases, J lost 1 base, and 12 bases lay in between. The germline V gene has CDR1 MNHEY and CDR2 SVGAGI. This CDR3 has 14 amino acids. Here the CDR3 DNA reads TGTGCCAGCAGATTACTCCAGGGGAACACTGAAGCTTTCTTT. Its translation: CASRLLQGNTEAFF.

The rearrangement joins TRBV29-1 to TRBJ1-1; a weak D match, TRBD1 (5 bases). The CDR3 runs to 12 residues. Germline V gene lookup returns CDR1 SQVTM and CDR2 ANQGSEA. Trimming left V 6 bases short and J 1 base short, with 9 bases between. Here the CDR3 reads CSVIRENTEAFF. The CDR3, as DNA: TGCAGCGTGATCAGGGAGAACACTGAAGCTTTCTTT. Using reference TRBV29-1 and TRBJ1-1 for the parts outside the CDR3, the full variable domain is SAVISQKPSRDICQRGTSLTIQCQVDSQVTMMFWYRQQPGQSLTLIATANQGSEATYESGFVIDKFPISRPNLTFSTLTVSNMSPEDSSIYLCSVIRENTEAFFGQGTRLTVV.

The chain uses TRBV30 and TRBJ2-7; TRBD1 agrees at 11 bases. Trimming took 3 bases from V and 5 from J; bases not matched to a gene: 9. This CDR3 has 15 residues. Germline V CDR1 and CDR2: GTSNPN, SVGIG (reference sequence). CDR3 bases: TGTGCCTGGAGCGAAGGGACAGGGGGTAACGACGAGCAGTACTTC. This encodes CAWSEGTGGNDEQYF. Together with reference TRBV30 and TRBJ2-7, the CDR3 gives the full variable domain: SQTIHQWPATLVQPVGSPLSLECTVEGTSNPNLYWYRQAAGRGLQLLFYSVGIGQISSEVPQNLSASRPQDRQFILSSKKLLLSDSGFYLCAWSEGTGGNDEQYFGPGTRLTVT.

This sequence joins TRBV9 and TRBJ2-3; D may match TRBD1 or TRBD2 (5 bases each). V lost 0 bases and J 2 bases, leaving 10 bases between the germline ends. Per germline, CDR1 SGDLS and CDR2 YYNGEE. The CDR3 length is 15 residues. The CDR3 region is CASSVGTGPTDTQYF. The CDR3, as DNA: TGTGCCAGCAGCGTAGGCACGGGACCCACAGATACGCAGTATTTT.

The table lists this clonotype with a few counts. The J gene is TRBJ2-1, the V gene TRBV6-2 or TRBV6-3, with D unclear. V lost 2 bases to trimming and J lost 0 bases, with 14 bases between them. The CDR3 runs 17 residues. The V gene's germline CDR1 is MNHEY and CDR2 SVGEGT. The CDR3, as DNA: TGTGCCAGCAGTTACCCGGGCCTCAGGAGCTCCTACAATGAGCAGTTCTTC. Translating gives CASSYPGLRSSYNEQFF.

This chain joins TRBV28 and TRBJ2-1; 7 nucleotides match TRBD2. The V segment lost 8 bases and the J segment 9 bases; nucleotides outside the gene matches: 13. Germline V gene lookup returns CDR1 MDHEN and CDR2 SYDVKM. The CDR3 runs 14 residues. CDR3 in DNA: TGTGCCAGCCAAACGGCGGGAGATGACAGTGAGCAGTTCTTC. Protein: CASQTAGDDSEQFF.

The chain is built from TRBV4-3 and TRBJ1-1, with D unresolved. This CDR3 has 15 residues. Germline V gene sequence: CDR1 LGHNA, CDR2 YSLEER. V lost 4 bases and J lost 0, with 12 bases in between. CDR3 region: CASSPKVSMNTEAFF. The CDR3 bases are TGCGCCAGCAGCCCCAAGGTGAGCATGAACACTGAAGCTTTCTTT.

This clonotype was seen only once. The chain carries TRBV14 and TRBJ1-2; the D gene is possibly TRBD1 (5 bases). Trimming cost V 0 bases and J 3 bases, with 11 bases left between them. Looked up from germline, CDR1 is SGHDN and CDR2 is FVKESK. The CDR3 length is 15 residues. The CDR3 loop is CASSQDKTDYYGYTF. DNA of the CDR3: TGTGCCAGCAGCCAAGACAAGACAGATTACTATGGCTACACCTTC.

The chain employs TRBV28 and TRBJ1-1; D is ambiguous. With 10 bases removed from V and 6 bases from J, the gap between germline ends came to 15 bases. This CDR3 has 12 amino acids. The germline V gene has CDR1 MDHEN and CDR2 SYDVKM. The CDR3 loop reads CATLLRGAEAFF. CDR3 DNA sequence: TGTGCCACCCTCTTAAGAGGCGCTGAAGCTTTCTTT. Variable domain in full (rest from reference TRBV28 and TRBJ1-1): DVKVTQSSRYLVKRTGEKVFLECVQDMDHENMFWYRQDPGLGLRLIYFSYDVKMKEKGDIPEGYSVSREKKERFSLILESASTNQTSMYLCATLLRGAEAFFGQGTRLTVV.

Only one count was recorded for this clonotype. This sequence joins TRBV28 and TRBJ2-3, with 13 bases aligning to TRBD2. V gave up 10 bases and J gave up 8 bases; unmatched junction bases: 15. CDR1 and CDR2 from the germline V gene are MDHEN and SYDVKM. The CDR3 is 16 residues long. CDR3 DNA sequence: TGTGCCACCAGATTCGGGACTAGCGGGAAAGGGGGTACGCAGTATTTT. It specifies CATRFGTSGKGGTQYF.

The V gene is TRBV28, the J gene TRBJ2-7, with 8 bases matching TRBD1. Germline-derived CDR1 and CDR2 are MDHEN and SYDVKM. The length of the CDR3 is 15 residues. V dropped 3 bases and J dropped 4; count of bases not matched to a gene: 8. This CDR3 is CASSFGQGIVYEQYF. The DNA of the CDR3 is TGTGCCAGCAGTTTCGGACAGGGAATCGTTTACGAGCAGTACTTC.

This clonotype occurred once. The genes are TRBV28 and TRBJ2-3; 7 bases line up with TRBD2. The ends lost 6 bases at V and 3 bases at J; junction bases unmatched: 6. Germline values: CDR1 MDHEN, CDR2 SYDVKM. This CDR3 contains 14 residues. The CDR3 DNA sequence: TGTGCCAGCAGAAGAGCGGGAAATACAGATACGCAGTATTTT. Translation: CASRRAGNTDTQYF.